This passage covers 21 T cell receptor beta chains from one sample sequenced in a study of T-cell reconstitution after alpha-beta-depleted transplantation in children. Preparation of the TCRbeta library was carried out with unique molecular identifiers. Using its own MiXCR run on the PCR reads, TCRdb lists one record per CDR3 protein. Of 900,000 or so distinct CDR3 sequences listed, roughly 16% were seen once; the top ten hold approximately 5%. The sequenced sample was PBMCs, mostly from graft donor cells, obtained 360 days after TCRalphabeta/CD19-depleted stem cell transplant. The receptors shown here come from a male patient younger than 18 who had a stem cell transplant for acute lymphoblastic leukemia, so the T cells may come from the graft donor.

A few counts support this clonotype. The chain employs TRBV5-6 and TRBJ2-5; 12 nucleotides agree with TRBD2. This CDR3 has 16 residues. Germline V gene lookup returns CDR1 SGHDT and CDR2 YYEEEE. J lost 2 bases, V lost 4 bases, and 6 bases had no gene match. CDR3 nucleotide sequence: TGTGCCAGCAGCCTACTAGCGGGAGGATCTCAAGAGACCCAGTACTTC. This codes for CASSLLAGGSQETQYF.

This clonotype was detected a few times. The CDR3 sequence: CASSSQWFPFLLEAYEQYF. The CDR3 nucleotides read TGTGCCAGCAGTTCCCAGTGGTTCCCATTCCTCCTAGAGGCCTACGAGCAGTACTTC. The genes are TRBV27 and TRBJ2-7; no reliable D call. Trimming took off 4 bases at V and 2 bases at J, with 27 bases between the two ends. Germline lookup yields CDR1 MNHEY and CDR2 SMNVEV (reference sequence). The CDR3 is 19 residues long.

The rearrangement uses TRBV27 and TRBJ2-1; 8 bases match TRBD2. V shed 5 bases and J 5 bases; nucleotides not matched to a gene: 17. Germline CDR1 is MNHEY and CDR2 is SMNVEV (reference sequence). The CDR3 is 18 residues long. The CDR3 protein is CASSLHGGRTWAHNEQFF. CDR3 bases: TGTGCCAGCAGTCTCCACGGCGGGAGGACGTGGGCTCACAATGAGCAGTTCTTC.

This clonotype was seen a few times. The V and J genes are TRBV11-2 and TRBJ2-1; a possible D gene is TRBD2 (5 bases). V dropped 7 bases and J dropped 9 bases, with 13 bases sitting between them. Germline CDR1 and CDR2: SGHAT and FQNNGV. CDR3 length equals 12 residues. The CDR3 loop is CASIALGGEQFF. CDR3 DNA sequence: TGTGCCAGCATTGCACTAGGCGGTGAGCAGTTCTTC.

This chain links TRBV4-2 with TRBJ1-4; 10 nucleotides agree with TRBD1. The CDR3 loop spans 18 amino acids. The germline V gene has CDR1 LGHNA and CDR2 YNFKEQ. Trimming cost V 4 bases and J 1 base; bases outside gene matches: 9. CDR3 sequence reads: CASSPSRDRGKTNEKLFF. The CDR3 region has the DNA TGTGCCAGCAGCCCCTCCCGGGACAGGGGCAAAACTAATGAAAAACTGTTTTTT.

The chain is built from TRBV12-3 or TRBV12-4 and TRBJ1-5, with D hard to call. V was pared by 3 bases and J by 4 bases, with 10 bases between. This CDR3 has 14 residues. CDR3 loop: CASSFEQLNQPQHF. Written as DNA, the CDR3 is TGTGCCAGCAGTTTTGAACAGCTAAATCAGCCCCAGCATTTT.

This clonotype was counted between two and nine times. The chain joins TRBV29-1 to TRBJ2-4; D not resolved. V was pared by 4 bases and J by 0 bases, with 7 bases between. The germline CDR1 and CDR2 sequences are SQVTM and ANQGSEA. The CDR3 consists of 13 residues. CDR3 region: CSVAPLAKNIQYF. DNA for the CDR3: TGCAGCGTTGCCCCGTTAGCCAAAAACATTCAGTACTTC.

The chain links TRBV5-1 to TRBJ2-2, with TRBD2 matching over 10 bases. This CDR3 has 18 residues. Germline CDR1 SGHRS, CDR2 YFSETQ. Trimming took 0 bases from V and 0 from J; bases not matched to a gene: 5. DNA for the CDR3: TGCGCCAGCAGCTTGGACTCCCTAGCGGGAGCGAACACCGGGGAGCTGTTTTTT. Translated: CASSLDSLAGANTGELFF.

This clonotype was detected a few times. The chain couples TRBV4-1 to TRBJ2-5; 8 bases fit TRBD1. The CDR3 loop spans 18 amino acids. Germline V gives CDR1 MGHRA, CDR2 YSYEKL. Unmatched junction bases numbered 10, after V lost 1 base and J lost 0 bases. The chain's CDR3 is CASSQAIRQGTNQETQYF. The CDR3, as DNA: TGCGCCAGCAGCCAAGCTATTAGACAGGGGACCAACCAAGAGACCCAGTACTTC.

This clonotype has a handful of counts. The genes are TRBV10-1 and TRBJ2-7; D might be TRBD2 (6 bases). Trimming pared 5 bases from V and 2 bases from J, leaving 16 bases between. The CDR3 covers 15 residues. CDR1 is WNHNN, CDR2 SYGVQD, per germline (reference sequence). The CDR3 coding sequence is TGCGCCAGCAGTCCTTCGGGGACTGGGACCTACGAGCAGTACTTC. Translation gives CASSPSGTGTYEQYF.

This clonotype was found a few times. V and J are TRBV2 and TRBJ1-1; unclear D gene. Germline lookup yields CDR1 SNHLY and CDR2 FYNNEI. The V end lost 6 bases, the J end lost 6 bases, and 8 bases lay between the germline ends. The CDR3 spans 11 residues. CDR3 bases: TGTGCCAGCAGGCGGGAGGCTGAAGCTTTCTTT. Amino acid sequence: CASRREAEAFF.

The chain has TRBV7-2 and TRBJ1-2, with D unresolved. This CDR3 has 13 residues. V lost 1 base and J lost 7, with 10 bases in between. The germline V gene encodes CDR1 SGHTA and CDR2 FQGNSA. The CDR3 here is CASSLVSPFGYTF. Written as DNA, the CDR3 is TGTGCCAGCAGCTTAGTGTCCCCCTTTGGCTACACCTTC.

This chain uses TRBV7-9 with TRBJ1-5; a possible D gene is TRBD1 (5 bases). The CDR3 has 14 amino acids. CDR1 SEHNR and CDR2 FQNEAQ come from the germline V gene (reference sequence). Trimming left V 4 bases short and J 5 bases short, with 12 bases between. The CDR3 is CASSSNVRDQPQHF. The CDR3 region has the DNA TGTGCCAGCAGCTCGAACGTCAGGGATCAGCCCCAGCATTTT.

The CDR3 DNA is TGTGCCAGCAGTTCGGGACTAGCGGGAAATTACCAAGAGACCCAGTACTTC. Amino acids: CASSSGLAGNYQETQYF. The chain uses TRBV7-9 and TRBJ2-5, with 13 positions matching TRBD2. Germline CDR1 reads SEHNR; CDR2 reads FQNEAQ (reference sequence). V was pared by 6 bases and J by 0 bases, with 7 bases of the junction left unmatched. The CDR3 is 17 amino acids.

V usage is TRBV5-1 and J usage is TRBJ2-7, with 9 bases fitting TRBD2. Germline V gene data show CDR1 as SGHRS and CDR2 as YFSETQ. V lost 3 bases and J lost 5; bases outside the gene matches: 9. The CDR3 length is 15 residues. The CDR3 coding sequence is TGCGCCAGCAGCTCCGGGGCGGGAGGGCCCCACGAGCAGTACTTC. Translating gives CASSSGAGGPHEQYF.

This clonotype has only a few counts. The chain couples TRBV5-1 to TRBJ2-3; perhaps TRBD2 as D (5 bases). This CDR3 is built from 15 residues. CDR1 SGHRS and CDR2 YFSETQ come from the germline V gene. Trimming cost V 4 bases and J 5 bases, with 17 bases left between them. This CDR3 is CASSGKTYGGDTQYF. The CDR3 DNA follows: TGCGCCAGCAGCGGTAAAACGTACGGAGGAGATACGCAGTATTTT. The full variable domain, in which reference TRBV5-1 and TRBJ2-3 provide the parts outside the CDR3, is KAGVTQTPRYLIKTRGQQVTLSCSPISGHRSVSWYQQTPGQGLQFLFEYFSETQRNKGNFPGRFSGRQFSNSRSEMNVSTLELGDSALYLCASSGKTYGGDTQYFGPGTRLTVL.

Comment on this clonotype: A much more abundant neighbour one base away suggests this may be a read error. J is TRBJ2-7 and V is TRBV5-1, with TRBD2 as a possible D gene (5 bases). The CDR3 totals 14 residues. Germline V gene data show CDR1 as SGHRS and CDR2 as YFSETQ. CDR3: CTSSFLAETYEQYF. CDR3 DNA sequence: TGCACCAGCAGCTTTCTAGCTGAGACCTACGAGCAGTACTTC.

This clonotype was counted between two and nine times. This chain connects TRBV5-1 to TRBJ2-1; the match to TRBD2 covers 11 bases. The length of the CDR3 is 16 residues. Trimming took 1 base from V and 7 from J; bases not matched to a gene: 7. Germline V gene sequence: CDR1 SGHRS, CDR2 YFSETQ. The CDR3 DNA is TGCGCCAGCAGCTTGTTCCCACTAGCGGGGGAAAATGAGCAGTTCTTC. Protein product: CASSLFPLAGENEQFF.

The gene calls are TRBV7-7 and TRBJ2-3; the D gene is possibly TRBD1 (6 bases). Germline CDR1 reads SSHAT; CDR2 reads FNYEAQ (reference sequence). V was pared by 4 bases and J by 7 bases, with 15 bases between. This CDR3 is built from 14 residues. CDR3 protein: CASSSTNTGNTQYF. CDR3 in DNA: TGTGCCAGCAGCTCAACGAATACAGGGAATACGCAGTATTTT.

The sample holds a few counts of this clonotype. The V and J genes are TRBV5-1 and TRBJ2-7; 7 positions agree with TRBD2. The V and J ends lost 0 bases and 5 bases, in that order; junction bases with no gene match: 17. The CDR3 covers 18 residues. The germline CDR1 and CDR2 sequences are SGHRS and YFSETQ. CDR3 nucleotide sequence: TGCGCCAGCAGCTTGGAAATGGGCGTCAGCGGGATAGTCAACGAGCAGTACTTC. It translates to CASSLEMGVSGIVNEQYF.

The genes are TRBV5-6 and TRBJ2-7; D ambiguous. The ends were cut back, 1 base at V and 0 bases at J, with 14 bases in the middle. CDR3 size: 16 residues. From germline, CDR1 is SGHDT and CDR2 YYEEEE. CDR3 sequence (DNA): TGTGCCAGCAGCTTGTTTAAGGGCCGGAGCTCCTACGAGCAGTACTTC. Its protein product is CASSLFKGRSSYEQYF.